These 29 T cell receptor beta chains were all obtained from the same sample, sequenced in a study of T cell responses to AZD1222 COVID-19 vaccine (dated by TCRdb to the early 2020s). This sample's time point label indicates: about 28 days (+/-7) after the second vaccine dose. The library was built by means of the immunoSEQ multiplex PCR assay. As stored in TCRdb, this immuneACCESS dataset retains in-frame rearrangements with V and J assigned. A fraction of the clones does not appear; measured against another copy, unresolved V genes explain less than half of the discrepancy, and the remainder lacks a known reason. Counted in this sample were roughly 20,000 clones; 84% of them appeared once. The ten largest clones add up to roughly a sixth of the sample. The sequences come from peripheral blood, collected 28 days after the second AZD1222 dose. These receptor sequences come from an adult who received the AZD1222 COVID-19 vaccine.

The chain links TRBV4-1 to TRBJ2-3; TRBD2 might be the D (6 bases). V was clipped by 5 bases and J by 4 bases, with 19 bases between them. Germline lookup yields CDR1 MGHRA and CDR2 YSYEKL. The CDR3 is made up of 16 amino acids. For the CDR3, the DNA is TGCGCCAGCAGCGTTTTCGGAGGGGCCGAGTCAGATACGCAGTATTTT. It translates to CASSVFGGAESDTQYF.

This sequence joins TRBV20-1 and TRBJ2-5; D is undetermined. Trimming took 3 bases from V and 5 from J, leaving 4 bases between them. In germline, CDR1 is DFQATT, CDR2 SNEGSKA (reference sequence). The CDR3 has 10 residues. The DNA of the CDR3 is TGCAGTGCTAGCTTGGAGACCCAGTACTTC. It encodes CSASLETQYF.

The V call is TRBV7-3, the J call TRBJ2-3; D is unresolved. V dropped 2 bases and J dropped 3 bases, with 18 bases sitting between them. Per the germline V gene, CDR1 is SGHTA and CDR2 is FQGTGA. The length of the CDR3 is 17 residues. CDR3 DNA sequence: TGTGCCAGCAGCTTAGGTCCGCTGGACCCCAGGACAGATACGCAGTATTTT. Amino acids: CASSLGPLDPRTDTQYF.

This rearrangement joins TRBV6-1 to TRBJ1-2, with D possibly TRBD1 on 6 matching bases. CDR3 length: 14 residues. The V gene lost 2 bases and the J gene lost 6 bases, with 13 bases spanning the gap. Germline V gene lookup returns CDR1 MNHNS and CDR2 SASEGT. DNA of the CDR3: TGTGCCAGCAGTGAATCCGGGACACCCCATGGCTACACCTTC. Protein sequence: CASSESGTPHGYTF.

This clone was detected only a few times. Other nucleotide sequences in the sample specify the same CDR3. The CDR3 sequence is CASSRQGSYGYTF. DNA of the CDR3: TGTGCCAGTAGTCGACAGGGTAGCTATGGCTACACCTTC. The chain is built from TRBV19 and TRBJ1-2; TRBD1 matches at 7 bases. Germline V gene lookup returns CDR1 LNHDA and CDR2 SQIVND (reference sequence). The CDR3 runs 13 residues. With 5 bases clipped from V and 4 bases from J, the junction kept 4 bases outside the gene matches.

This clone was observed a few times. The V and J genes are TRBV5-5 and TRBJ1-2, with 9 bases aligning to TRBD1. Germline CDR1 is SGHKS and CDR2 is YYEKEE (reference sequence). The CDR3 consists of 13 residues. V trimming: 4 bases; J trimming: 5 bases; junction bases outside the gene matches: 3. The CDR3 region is CASSRTGDYGYTF. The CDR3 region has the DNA TGTGCCAGCAGCCGGACAGGGGATTATGGCTACACCTTC.

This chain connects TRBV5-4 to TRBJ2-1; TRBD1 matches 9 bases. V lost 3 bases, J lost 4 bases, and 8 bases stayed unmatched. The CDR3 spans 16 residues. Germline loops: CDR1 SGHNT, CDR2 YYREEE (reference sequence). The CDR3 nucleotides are TGTGCCAGCAGCTCCTACGACAGGGGGAATTACAATGAGCAGTTCTTC. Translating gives CASSSYDRGNYNEQFF.

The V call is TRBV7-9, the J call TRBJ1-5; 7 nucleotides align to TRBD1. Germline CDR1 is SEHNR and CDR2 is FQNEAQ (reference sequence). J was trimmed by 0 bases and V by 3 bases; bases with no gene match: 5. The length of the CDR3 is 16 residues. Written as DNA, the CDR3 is TGTGCCAGCAGCTTTACAGGGGTGGATAGCAATCAGCCCCAGCATTTT. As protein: CASSFTGVDSNQPQHF.

The CDR3 loop reads CASSLVGLAGTDTQYF. In DNA form, the CDR3 reads TGTGCCAGCAGCTTAGTTGGCCTAGCGGGAACAGATACGCAGTATTTT. This rearrangement joins TRBV13 to TRBJ2-3, with 9 bases fitting TRBD2. The CDR3 consists of 16 residues. Germline V gene data show CDR1 as PRHDT and CDR2 as FYEKMQ (reference sequence). The V segment lost 1 base and the J segment 3 bases; nucleotides outside the gene matches: 5.

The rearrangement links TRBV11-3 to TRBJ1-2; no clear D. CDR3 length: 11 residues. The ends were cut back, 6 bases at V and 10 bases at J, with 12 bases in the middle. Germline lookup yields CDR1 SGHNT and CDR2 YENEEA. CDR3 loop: CASSFESDYTF. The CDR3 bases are TGTGCCAGCAGTTTCGAGAGTGACTACACCTTC.

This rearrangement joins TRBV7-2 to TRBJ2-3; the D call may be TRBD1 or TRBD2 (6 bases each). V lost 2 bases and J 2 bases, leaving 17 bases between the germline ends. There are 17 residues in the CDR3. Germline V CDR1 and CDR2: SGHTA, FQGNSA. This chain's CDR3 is CASSLRDVGGYTDTQYF. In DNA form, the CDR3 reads TGTGCCAGCAGCTTAAGGGATGTGGGGGGCTACACAGATACGCAGTATTTT. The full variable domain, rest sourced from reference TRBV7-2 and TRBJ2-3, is GAGVSQSPSNKVTEKGKDVELRCDPISGHTALYWYRQSLGQGLEFLIYFQGNSAPDKSGLPSDRFSAERTGGSVSTLTIQRTQQEDSAVYLCASSLRDVGGYTDTQYFGPGTRLTVL.

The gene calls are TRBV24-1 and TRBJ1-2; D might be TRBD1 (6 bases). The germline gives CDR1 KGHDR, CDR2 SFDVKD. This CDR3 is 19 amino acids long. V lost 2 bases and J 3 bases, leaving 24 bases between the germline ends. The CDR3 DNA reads TGTGCCACCAGTGATTCCCCCCTAATGGTGTGGGGGCGCGACTATGGCTACACCTTC. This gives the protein CATSDSPLMVWGRDYGYTF.

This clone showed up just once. CDR3 loop: CASSEGGTVNQPQHF. The CDR3 DNA reads as TGTGCCAGCAGCGAGGGAGGGACGGTGAATCAGCCCCAGCATTTT. This chain joins TRBV5-6 and TRBJ1-5; D is perhaps TRBD1 (5 bases). Trimming took off 4 bases at V and 4 bases at J, with 15 bases between the two ends. CDR3 length: 15 amino acids. Per germline, CDR1 SGHDT and CDR2 YYEEEE.

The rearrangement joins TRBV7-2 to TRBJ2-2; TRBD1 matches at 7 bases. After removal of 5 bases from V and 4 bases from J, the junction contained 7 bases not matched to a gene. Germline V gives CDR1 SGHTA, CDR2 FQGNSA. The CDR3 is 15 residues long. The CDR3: CASSPQTGTTGELFF. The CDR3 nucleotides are TGTGCCAGCAGCCCCCAGACAGGGACCACCGGGGAGCTGTTTTTT.

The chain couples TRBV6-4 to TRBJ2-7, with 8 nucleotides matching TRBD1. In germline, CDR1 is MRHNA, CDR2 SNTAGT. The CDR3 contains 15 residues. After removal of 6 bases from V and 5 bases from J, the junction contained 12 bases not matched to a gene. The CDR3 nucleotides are TGTGCCAGCAGCCCTACCGGGACAGGAGGCGACGAGCAGTACTTC. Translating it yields CASSPTGTGGDEQYF.

The CDR3: CASSHPGLAGGSSYNEQFF. DNA of the CDR3: TGCGCCAGCAGCCATCCCGGACTAGCGGGAGGGAGCTCCTACAATGAGCAGTTCTTC. The chain combines TRBV4-1 with TRBJ2-1; 15 nucleotides agree with TRBD2. The CDR3 covers 19 residues. CDR1 MGHRA and CDR2 YSYEKL come from the germline V gene. V gave up 3 bases and J gave up 0 bases; unmatched junction bases: 6.

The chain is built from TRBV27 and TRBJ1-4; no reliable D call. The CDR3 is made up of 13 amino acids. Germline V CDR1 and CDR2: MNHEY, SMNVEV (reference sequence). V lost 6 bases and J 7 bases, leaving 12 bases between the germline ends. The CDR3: CASRPKSFEKLFF. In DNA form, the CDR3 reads TGTGCCAGCAGACCTAAAAGCTTTGAAAAACTGTTTTTT.

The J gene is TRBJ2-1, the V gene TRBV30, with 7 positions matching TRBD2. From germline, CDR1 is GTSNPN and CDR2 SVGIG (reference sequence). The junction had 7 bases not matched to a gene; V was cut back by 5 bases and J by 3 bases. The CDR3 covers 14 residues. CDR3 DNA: TGTGCCTGGCGCGAGCCGGGGGGCTACAATGAGCAGTTCTTC. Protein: CAWREPGGYNEQFF.

The chain's CDR3 is CASSAFSTDTQYF. The DNA of the CDR3 is TGTGCCAGCAGTGCTTTCAGCACAGATACGCAGTATTTT. The J gene is TRBJ2-3, the V gene TRBV28; D unclear. This CDR3 is built from 13 residues. Germline CDR1 and CDR2: MDHEN and SYDVKM. Trimming cost V 5 bases and J 0 bases, with 6 bases left between them.

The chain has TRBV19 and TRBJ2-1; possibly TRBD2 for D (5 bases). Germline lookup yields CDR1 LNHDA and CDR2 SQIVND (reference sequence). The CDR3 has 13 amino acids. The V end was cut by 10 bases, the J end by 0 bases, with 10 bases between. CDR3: CATGLGSYNEQFF. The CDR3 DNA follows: TGTGCCACCGGACTTGGCTCCTACAATGAGCAGTTCTTC.

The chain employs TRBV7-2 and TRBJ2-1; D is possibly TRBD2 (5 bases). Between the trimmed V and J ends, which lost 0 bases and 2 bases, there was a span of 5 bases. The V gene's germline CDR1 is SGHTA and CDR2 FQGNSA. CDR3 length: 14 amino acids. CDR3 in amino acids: CASSLAGAYNEQFF. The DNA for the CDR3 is TGTGCCAGCAGCTTAGCGGGAGCCTACAATGAGCAGTTCTTC.

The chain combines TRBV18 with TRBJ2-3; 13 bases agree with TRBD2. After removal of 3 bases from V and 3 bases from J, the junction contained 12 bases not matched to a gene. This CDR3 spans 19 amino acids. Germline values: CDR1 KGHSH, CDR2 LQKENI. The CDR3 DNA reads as TGTGCCAGCTCACCGACCCGACTAGCGGGAGGTCTCGAAACAGATACGCAGTATTTT. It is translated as CASSPTRLAGGLETDTQYF.

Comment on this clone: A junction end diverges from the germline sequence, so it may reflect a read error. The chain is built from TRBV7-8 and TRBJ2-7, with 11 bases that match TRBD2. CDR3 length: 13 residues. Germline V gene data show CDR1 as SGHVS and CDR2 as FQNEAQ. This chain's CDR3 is CASSLEASGRHHF. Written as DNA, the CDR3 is TGTGCCAGCAGCTTAGAGGCTAGCGGGAGGCACCACTTC.

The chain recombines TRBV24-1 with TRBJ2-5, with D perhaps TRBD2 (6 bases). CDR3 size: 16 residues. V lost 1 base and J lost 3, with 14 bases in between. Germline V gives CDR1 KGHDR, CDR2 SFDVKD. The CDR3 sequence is CATSDLKFGGKETQYF. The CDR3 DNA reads TGTGCCACCAGTGATTTAAAGTTTGGCGGGAAAGAGACCCAGTACTTC.

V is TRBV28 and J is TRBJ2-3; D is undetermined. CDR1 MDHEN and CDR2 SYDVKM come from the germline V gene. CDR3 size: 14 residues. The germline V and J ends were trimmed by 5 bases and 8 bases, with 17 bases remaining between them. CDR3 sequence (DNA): TGTGCCAGCAGTCCATCCCACCCATACGGTACGCAGTATTTT. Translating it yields CASSPSHPYGTQYF. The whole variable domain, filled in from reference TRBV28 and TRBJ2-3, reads DVKVTQSSRYLVKRTGEKVFLECVQDMDHENMFWYRQDPGLGLRLIYFSYDVKMKEKGDIPEGYSVSREKKERFSLILESASTNQTSMYLCASSPSHPYGTQYFGPGTRLTVL.

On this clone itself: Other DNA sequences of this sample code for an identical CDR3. Here the CDR3 reads CASGLEGGQPQHF. The CDR3 DNA is TGTGCTAGTGGTTTGGAGGGGGGACAGCCCCAGCATTTT. The J gene is TRBJ1-5, the V gene TRBV12-5; D may be TRBD1 (6 bases). Trimming took 1 base from V and 7 from J, leaving 8 bases between them. The CDR3 runs to 13 residues. Looked up from germline, CDR1 is LGHNT and CDR2 is FRNRAP.

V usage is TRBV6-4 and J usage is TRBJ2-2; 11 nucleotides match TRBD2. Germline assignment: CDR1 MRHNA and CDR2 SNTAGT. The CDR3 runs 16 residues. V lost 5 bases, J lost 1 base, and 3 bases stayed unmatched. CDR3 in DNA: TGTGCCAGCAGTCCCGGGACTAGCGGGAACACCGGGGAGCTGTTTTTT. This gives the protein CASSPGTSGNTGELFF.

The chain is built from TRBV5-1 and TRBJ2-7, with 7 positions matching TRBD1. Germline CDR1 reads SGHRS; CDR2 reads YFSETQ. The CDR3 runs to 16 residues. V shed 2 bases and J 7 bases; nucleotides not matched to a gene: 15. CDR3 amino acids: CASSFDLQGRAKEQYF. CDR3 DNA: TGCGCCAGCAGCTTCGATCTACAGGGGCGGGCTAAGGAGCAGTACTTC. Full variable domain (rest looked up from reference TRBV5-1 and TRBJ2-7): KAGVTQTPRYLIKTRGQQVTLSCSPISGHRSVSWYQQTPGQGLQFLFEYFSETQRNKGNFPGRFSGRQFSNSRSEMNVSTLELGDSALYLCASSFDLQGRAKEQYFGPGTRLTVT.

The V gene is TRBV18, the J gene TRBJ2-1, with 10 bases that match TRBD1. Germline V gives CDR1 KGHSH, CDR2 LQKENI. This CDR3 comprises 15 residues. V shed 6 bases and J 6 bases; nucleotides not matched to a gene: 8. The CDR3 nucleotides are TGTGCCAGCTCCCGCGGGACAGGGGATGCCAATGAGCAGTTCTTC. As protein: CASSRGTGDANEQFF.